This TCR beta chain came from a study of OX40 agonist ivuxolimab in advanced cancers. Study-wide context: At 65% to 85% male, the cohort had a mean age of 60 years, ranging from about 23 to 79.

Profiled with immunoSEQ multiplex PCR; TCRdb holds only in-frame clones, not every one. The table shows tens of thousands of clones, with 78% occurring only once. This TCR came from an adult with an advanced solid tumor such as melanoma, head and neck, liver or kidney cancer. The sequencing used CD4+ or CD8+ T cells sorted from blood, collected in a trial of the OX40 agonist ivuxolimab.

In DNA form, the CDR3 reads TGTGCCAGCAGCACCGAGGGCAGGGTGACCACAGATACGCAGTATTTT. It encodes CASSTEGRVTTDTQYF. The V gene is TRBV5-4, the J gene TRBJ2-3; D is tentatively TRBD1 or TRBD2 (5 bases each). Looked up from germline, CDR1 is SGHNT and CDR2 is YYREEE (reference sequence). Trimming removed 4 bases at V and 2 bases at J, with 17 bases between. The CDR3 contains 16 residues. The full variable domain, in which reference TRBV5-4 and TRBJ2-3 provide the parts outside the CDR3, is ETGVTQSPTHLIKTRGQQVTLRCSSQSGHNTVSWYQQALGQGPQFIFQYYREEENGRGNFPPRFSGLQFPNYSSELNVNALELDDSALYLCASSTEGRVTTDTQYFGPGTRLTVL.